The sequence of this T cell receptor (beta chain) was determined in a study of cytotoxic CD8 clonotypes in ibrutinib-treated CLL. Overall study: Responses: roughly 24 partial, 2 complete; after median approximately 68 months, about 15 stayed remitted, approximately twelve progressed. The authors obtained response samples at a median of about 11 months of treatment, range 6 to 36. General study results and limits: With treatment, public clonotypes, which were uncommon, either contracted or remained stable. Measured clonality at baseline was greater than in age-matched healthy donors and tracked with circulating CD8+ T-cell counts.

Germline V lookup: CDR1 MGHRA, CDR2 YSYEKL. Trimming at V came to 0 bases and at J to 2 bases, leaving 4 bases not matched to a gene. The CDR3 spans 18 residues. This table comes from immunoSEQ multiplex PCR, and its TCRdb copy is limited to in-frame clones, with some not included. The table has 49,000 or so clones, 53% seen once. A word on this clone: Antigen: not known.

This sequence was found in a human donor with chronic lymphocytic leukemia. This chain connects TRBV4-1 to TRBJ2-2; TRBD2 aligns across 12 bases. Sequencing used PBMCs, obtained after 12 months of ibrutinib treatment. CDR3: CASSQDTGLAGNTGELFF. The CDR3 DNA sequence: TGCGCCAGCAGCCAAGACACGGGACTAGCGGGCAACACCGGGGAGCTGTTTTTT.